A single sample gave rise to the 17 T cell receptor beta chains below, sequenced in a study of regulatory T cells in long-lasting Graves disease. Time point meaning: persistent/refractory GD, antithyroid drugs over 5 years with positive TRAb. PBMC RNA served as the TCR library source. Building the TCR beta libraries relied on iRepertoire HTBI primers, and CDR3 regions underwent Arm-PCR. TCRdb re-derived calls from the multiplex PCR reads in MiXCR, one entry per CDR3 protein. The sample includes around 460,000 distinct CDR3 sequences, 22% seen only once; the top ten take around 14%. Sequencing used peripheral blood mononuclear cells (PBMCs), obtained when the disease was refractory, from a patient treated with antithyroid drugs. Receptors originate from a female donor with Graves disease.

In its sample, this clonotype was seen a few times. V and J are TRBV6-1 and TRBJ2-2, with 7 bases that match TRBD1. Unmatched junction bases numbered 10, after V lost 2 bases and J lost 10 bases. Germline V gives CDR1 MNHNS, CDR2 SASEGT. This CDR3 contains 15 residues. The CDR3 loop is CASSELITGTEELFF. CDR3 bases: TGTGCCAGCAGTGAACTAATTACCGGGACAGAGGAGCTGTTTTTT.

This chain joins TRBV7-9 and TRBJ2-2, with D tentatively TRBD2 (5 bases). The V end lost 7 bases, the J end lost 0 bases, and 12 bases lay between the germline ends. The CDR3 contains 15 residues. Germline V lookup: CDR1 SEHNR, CDR2 FQNEAQ (reference sequence). CDR3 nucleotides: TGTGCCAGCACCTCCCCGGGGACGAACACCGGGGAGCTGTTTTTT. Translating it yields CASTSPGTNTGELFF.

This clonotype has only a few counts. An end of the junction does not agree with germline; a read error may underlie this. The chain links TRBV9 to TRBJ2-7; 9 nucleotides match TRBD2. This CDR3 comprises 14 residues. Looked up from germline, CDR1 is SGDLS and CDR2 is YYNGEE. The CDR3 protein is CASSATSGRAEQYF. The CDR3 nucleotides are TGTGCTAGCAGCGCGACTAGCGGCCGAGCGGAGCAGTACTTC.

This clonotype was counted at least ten times. The chain joins TRBV28 to TRBJ1-2, with TRBD1 matching 10 bases. The CDR3 totals 17 residues. Trimming removed 4 bases from V and 7 bases from J; junction bases left unmatched: 15. Germline CDR1 and CDR2: MDHEN and SYDVKM. The CDR3 sequence: CASSSYAPGQGPGGYTF. CDR3 DNA: TGTGCCAGCAGTTCCTATGCCCCGGGACAGGGGCCGGGTGGCTACACCTTC.

The chain joins TRBV2 to TRBJ2-1; 8 nucleotides line up with TRBD1. V shed 6 bases and J 9 bases; nucleotides not matched to a gene: 16. CDR3 size: 16 residues. The germline gives CDR1 SNHLY, CDR2 FYNNEI. CDR3 sequence reads: CASRERVRAGGGEQFF. The CDR3 DNA reads TGTGCCAGCAGGGAAAGGGTTCGCGCAGGGGGCGGTGAGCAGTTCTTC.

In regard to this clonotype: Mismatch with germline at one junction end may stem from a read error. The chain is built from TRBV7-2 and TRBJ1-1, with no clear D. Per germline, CDR1 SGHTA and CDR2 FQGNSA. This CDR3 has 14 residues. The CDR3 spells CAGSLVGRNTEAFF. In DNA, the CDR3 is TGTGCCGGCAGCTTAGTAGGAAGGAACACTGAAGCTTTCTTT.

Only a few counts were recorded for this clonotype. This sequence joins TRBV6-5 and TRBJ2-7; TRBD1 aligns across 7 bases. CDR1 and CDR2 from the germline V gene are MNHEY and SVGAGI. The CDR3 runs to 15 residues. Trimming took 0 bases from V and 1 from J; bases not matched to a gene: 3. The CDR3 protein is CASSYSGQLSYEQYF. The CDR3 bases are TGTGCCAGCAGTTACTCGGGACAGCTATCCTACGAGCAGTACTTC.

In this sample, this clonotype turned up a few times. The V call is TRBV6-1, the J call TRBJ2-6; a weak D match, TRBD1 (8 bases). Germline lookup yields CDR1 MNHNS and CDR2 SASEGT. The CDR3 loop spans 15 amino acids. V lost 6 bases to trimming and J lost 5 bases, with 14 bases between them. The CDR3 bases are TGTGCCAGCAGGGACAGGGACTATAGGGCCAACGTCCTGACTTTC. Its protein is CASRDRDYRANVLTF.

The table lists this clonotype with a few counts. The V and J genes are TRBV7-2 and TRBJ1-6; TRBD1 matches at 7 bases. V dropped 6 bases and J dropped 0; count of bases not matched to a gene: 8. The CDR3 consists of 17 residues. CDR1 is SGHTA and CDR2 is FQGNSA in the germline V gene. CDR3 DNA: TGTGCCAGCAGACCTGACAGGGCGAGCTCCTATAATTCACCCCTCCACTTT. It codes for CASRPDRASSYNSPLHF.

About this clonotype itself: A read error may produce the germline difference seen at one junction end. The chain is built from TRBV6-1 and TRBJ2-5, with D perhaps matching TRBD2 (7 bases). Germline-derived CDR1 and CDR2 are MNHNS and SASEGT. The CDR3 spans 16 residues. CDR3 DNA sequence: TGTGCCAGCAGTGATTTGGGGGGGCCTAAACAAGAGACCCAGTGCTTC. This gives the protein CASSDLGGPKQETQCF.

The gene calls are TRBV9 and TRBJ2-7; 9 nucleotides match TRBD2. The trim removed 2 bases at V and 5 bases at J, leaving 5 bases unmatched. The germline gives CDR1 SGDLS, CDR2 YYNGEE. The CDR3 has 14 amino acids. The CDR3 sequence: CASSVSGRVNEQYF. The CDR3 bases are TGTGCCAGCAGCGTTAGCGGGAGAGTGAACGAGCAGTACTTC.

In its sample, this clonotype was seen many times. This chain connects TRBV27 to TRBJ1-2; TRBD1 matches at 7 bases. This CDR3 contains 13 residues. Germline V gene sequence: CDR1 MNHEY, CDR2 SMNVEV (reference sequence). V dropped 5 bases and J dropped 7; count of bases not matched to a gene: 7. This CDR3 is CASSQQGSRGYTF. CDR3 DNA sequence: TGTGCCAGCAGTCAACAGGGGTCTCGTGGCTACACCTTC.

As regards this clonotype: A much larger clone differs by one base, so this may be a read error. The gene calls are TRBV7-8 and TRBJ1-1; weak D call: TRBD1 (6 bases). Per germline, CDR1 SGHVS and CDR2 FQNEAQ. The CDR3 totals 13 residues. CDR3 sequence reads: CASSLHRTVEALF. CDR3 nucleotide sequence: TGTGCCAGCAGCTTACATAGGACAGTTGAAGCTCTCTTT. The complete variable domain, with remaining parts taken from reference TRBV7-8 and TRBJ1-1, reads GAGVSQSPRYKVAKRGQDVALRCDPISGHVSLFWYQQALGQGPEFLTYFQNEAQLDKSGLPSDRFFAERPEGSVSTLKIQRTQQEDSAVYLCASSLHRTVEALFGQGTRLTVV.

This clonotype was seen ten or more times. The chain links TRBV12-3 or TRBV12-4 to TRBJ1-2, with D hard to call. V lost 7 bases, J lost 4 bases, and 13 bases lay in between. The CDR3 totals 13 residues. The CDR3 coding sequence is TGTGCCAGCACCCAGACCGTAGGCTATGGCTACACCTTC. It codes for CASTQTVGYGYTF.

The chain's CDR3 is CASRVTRGDEQFF. Written as DNA, the CDR3 is TGTGCCAGCAGGGTGACCAGGGGCGATGAGCAGTTCTTC. V usage is TRBV6-1 and J usage is TRBJ2-1; perhaps TRBD1 as D (6 bases). V shed 6 bases and J shed 8 bases, with 14 bases lying between them. Germline CDR1 reads MNHNS; CDR2 reads SASEGT. The CDR3 extends over 13 amino acids.

The V and J genes are TRBV7-2 and TRBJ2-1; 12 bases are shared with TRBD2. With V trimmed by 2 bases and J by 2 bases, 13 bases remained unmatched. The length of the CDR3 is 20 residues. The germline CDR1 and CDR2 sequences are SGHTA and FQGNSA. The CDR3 DNA reads TGTGCCAGCAGCTTACTCGGGACTCAGGCTAGCGGGAGGGCCTACAATGAGCAGTTCTTC. This codes for CASSLLGTQASGRAYNEQFF.

This clonotype came up many times. The rearrangement links TRBV28 to TRBJ2-7, with 8 bases that match TRBD2. V lost 7 bases to trimming and J lost 0 bases; unmatched junction nucleotides: 14. The CDR3 sequence is 17 residues long. The germline CDR1 and CDR2 sequences are MDHEN and SYDVKM. The CDR3 loop reads CASIPGGGRPSSYEQYF. Written as DNA, the CDR3 is TGTGCCAGCATACCCGGGGGGGGGAGGCCGAGCTCCTACGAGCAGTACTTC.